The rows below give T cell receptor beta chains drawn from one sample of a study of T cells expressing NK-cell markers. TCRdb reanalyzed the 5' RACE reads, giving one entry per CDR3 protein sequence and no DNA. The sample totals approximately 150,000 distinct CDR3 sequences; its top ten clones hold around 20%. The sequenced material came from blood T cells: a sorted CD56 or NKG2C T cell subset, CD4+ or CD8+ T cells, or bulk PBMC T cells (not recorded which). These receptor sequences come from a woman aged 18 to 75 in good health. Both conserved end residues are part of each CDR3. For some rows the clone size is stated as once, few or many, or as a class when expanded; others skip it.

cdr3_aa: CAWRGQGGNQPQHF; clone_size: -; v_call: TRBV30; j_call: TRBJ1-5
cdr3_aa: CASSQVYGGWMNTEAFF; clone_size: -; v_call: TRBV4-1; j_call: TRBJ1-1
cdr3_aa: CSASRDRFYNEQFF; clone_size: -; v_call: TRBV20-1; j_call: TRBJ2-1
cdr3_aa: CASRPDTGVGEQYF; clone_size: -; v_call: TRBV28; j_call: TRBJ2-7
cdr3_aa: CASSLSLGGFYEQYF; clone_size: -; v_call: TRBV5-1; j_call: TRBJ2-7
cdr3_aa: CASSFEGADIQYF; clone_size: -; v_call: TRBV7-2; j_call: TRBJ2-4
cdr3_aa: CASSRGLRAKNQETQYF; clone_size: -; v_call: TRBV3-1; j_call: TRBJ2-5
cdr3_aa: CSVTLRYGTGNTGELFF; clone_size: -; v_call: TRBV29-1; j_call: TRBJ2-2
cdr3_aa: CASSVGLAEGSDEQYF; clone_size: -; v_call: TRBV9; j_call: TRBJ2-7
cdr3_aa: CASSTLAGTYEQYF; clone_size: -; v_call: TRBV6-1; j_call: TRBJ2-7
cdr3_aa: CASSRQGEGQPQHF; clone_size: -; v_call: TRBV19; j_call: TRBJ1-5
cdr3_aa: CASSWGLANTGELFF; clone_size: -; v_call: TRBV27; j_call: TRBJ2-2
cdr3_aa: CASSSFGTGEETQYF; clone_size: -; v_call: TRBV18; j_call: TRBJ2-5
cdr3_aa: CASSQAKGLEWTQYF; clone_size: -; v_call: TRBV4-1; j_call: TRBJ2-5
cdr3_aa: CASTPSGGPREQFF; clone_size: -; v_call: TRBV12-3/TRBV12-4; j_call: TRBJ2-1
cdr3_aa: CASSRGQGHGYTF; clone_size: -; v_call: TRBV5-1; j_call: TRBJ1-2
cdr3_aa: CASFTNPDRGDIQYF; clone_size: -; v_call: TRBV6-1; j_call: TRBJ2-4
cdr3_aa: CASSFLPGQGDGYTF; clone_size: -; v_call: TRBV5-1; j_call: TRBJ1-2
cdr3_aa: CASSYHGQNGYTF; clone_size: -; v_call: TRBV6-6; j_call: TRBJ1-2
cdr3_aa: CAWQPTVNTEAFF; clone_size: -; v_call: TRBV30; j_call: TRBJ1-1
cdr3_aa: CASSSPGGGRGYTF; clone_size: -; v_call: TRBV6-5; j_call: TRBJ1-2
cdr3_aa: CASGLRGGEQYF; clone_size: -; v_call: TRBV12-5; j_call: TRBJ2-7
cdr3_aa: CAISDVRSSPLHF; clone_size: -; v_call: TRBV10-3; j_call: TRBJ1-6
cdr3_aa: CASSLQETQYF; clone_size: medium-sized; v_call: TRBV12-3/TRBV12-4; j_call: TRBJ2-5
cdr3_aa: CASSPRLEQYF; clone_size: -; v_call: TRBV6-1; j_call: TRBJ2-7
cdr3_aa: CASSTAGGNTEAFF; clone_size: -; v_call: TRBV7-9; j_call: TRBJ1-1
cdr3_aa: CASSPRSTPPEAFF; clone_size: -; v_call: TRBV5-5; j_call: TRBJ1-1
cdr3_aa: CASRYADRKYGYTF; clone_size: -; v_call: TRBV5-6; j_call: TRBJ1-2
cdr3_aa: CASSLPPRSGELFF; clone_size: -; v_call: TRBV28; j_call: TRBJ2-2
cdr3_aa: CASSWGSGTGVHEQYF; clone_size: -; v_call: TRBV19; j_call: TRBJ2-7
cdr3_aa: CATSDPGASSGNTIYF; clone_size: -; v_call: TRBV24-1; j_call: TRBJ1-3
cdr3_aa: CASSLNMGLGYTF; clone_size: -; v_call: TRBV12-3/TRBV12-4; j_call: TRBJ1-2
cdr3_aa: CAISGNGNTIYF; clone_size: -; v_call: TRBV10-3; j_call: TRBJ1-3
cdr3_aa: CSARTSGYEQYF; clone_size: -; v_call: TRBV20-1; j_call: TRBJ2-7
cdr3_aa: CASSPLRGLAGENIQYF; clone_size: -; v_call: TRBV7-9; j_call: TRBJ2-4
cdr3_aa: CASSSQTSGNYNEQFF; clone_size: -; v_call: TRBV28; j_call: TRBJ2-1
cdr3_aa: CASSPTEDSSYGYTF; clone_size: -; v_call: TRBV18; j_call: TRBJ1-2
cdr3_aa: CASSPSGPPDSPLHF; clone_size: -; v_call: TRBV18; j_call: TRBJ1-6
cdr3_aa: CASSVGTAGANEQFF; clone_size: -; v_call: TRBV9; j_call: TRBJ2-1
cdr3_aa: CASSLVGGYTF; clone_size: -; v_call: TRBV5-8; j_call: TRBJ1-2
cdr3_aa: CASSLSGGKEKLFF; clone_size: -; v_call: TRBV5-8; j_call: TRBJ1-4
cdr3_aa: CASKPVGTYEQYF; clone_size: -; v_call: TRBV25-1; j_call: TRBJ2-7
cdr3_aa: CASRRQGAGSPLHF; clone_size: -; v_call: TRBV12-3/TRBV12-4; j_call: TRBJ1-6
cdr3_aa: CSARVQGRGISSYNEQFF; clone_size: -; v_call: TRBV20-1; j_call: TRBJ2-1
cdr3_aa: CSASVDSSSYNEQFF; clone_size: -; v_call: TRBV20-1; j_call: TRBJ2-1
cdr3_aa: CATSDPGQGGDTGELFF; clone_size: -; v_call: TRBV24-1; j_call: TRBJ2-2
cdr3_aa: CASSLDRGSYHTQYF; clone_size: -; v_call: TRBV7-3; j_call: TRBJ2-3
cdr3_aa: CASSWSAGRNSGNTIYF; clone_size: -; v_call: TRBV7-6; j_call: TRBJ1-3
cdr3_aa: CASSLGDFSTDTQYF; clone_size: -; v_call: TRBV5-1; j_call: TRBJ2-3
cdr3_aa: CASSLAVGQGSAETQYF; clone_size: -; v_call: TRBV5-1; j_call: TRBJ2-5
cdr3_aa: CASSRLVAYEKLFF; clone_size: -; v_call: TRBV12-3/TRBV12-4; j_call: TRBJ1-4
cdr3_aa: CASSARQGAGYNEQFF; clone_size: -; v_call: TRBV9; j_call: TRBJ2-1
cdr3_aa: CASSLRQGGGEKLFF; clone_size: -; v_call: TRBV11-2; j_call: TRBJ1-4